These 8 T cell receptor beta chains were all obtained from the same sample, sequenced in a study of technical replicates of blood from several donors. Clones were sequenced by immunoSEQ multiplex PCR, and TCRdb holds only the in-frame ones, with some missing. The table lists under 90,000 clones, about 96% of them singletons. The sample taken for sequencing was T cells isolated from PBMCs. The source of these receptors is a human donor in good health.

This chain uses TRBV19 with TRBJ1-6, with D unclear. Germline-derived CDR1 and CDR2 are LNHDA and SQIVND (reference sequence). This CDR3 region has 16 residues. V lost 6 bases, J lost 5 bases, and 17 bases lay in between. CDR3 region: CASRLEEHIDNSPLHF. CDR3 in DNA: TGTGCCAGTAGGTTGGAGGAGCATATTGATAATTCACCCCTCCACTTT.

Concerning this clone itself: Other nucleotide sequences from this sample produce the same CDR3. The chain couples TRBV28 to TRBJ2-7; 7 bases fit TRBD1. J lost 1 base, V lost 4 bases, and 4 bases had no gene match. The germline V gene has CDR1 MDHEN and CDR2 SYDVKM. The CDR3 is 14 residues long. CDR3 bases: TGTGCCAGCAGTTCCGGGACAGCTTCCTACGAGCAGTACTTC. Translating gives CASSSGTASYEQYF.

The rearrangement links TRBV9 to TRBJ2-1, with TRBD2 matching over 10 bases. The CDR3 is made up of 16 amino acids. Germline assignment: CDR1 SGDLS and CDR2 YYNGEE. After removal of 4 bases from V and 3 bases from J, the junction contained 7 bases not matched to a gene. The CDR3 sequence is CASSPRLAGDYNEQFF. CDR3 in DNA: TGTGCCAGCAGCCCTCGCCTAGCGGGGGACTACAATGAGCAGTTCTTC.

CDR3: CASSRPTGGSGYTF. In DNA, the CDR3 is TGTGCCAGCAGCCGGCCGACAGGCGGAAGTGGCTACACCTTC. The chain links TRBV11-2 to TRBJ1-2; weak D call: TRBD1 (6 bases). The CDR3 runs to 14 residues. Trimming took off 5 bases at V and 7 bases at J, with 17 bases between the two ends. Looked up from germline, CDR1 is SGHAT and CDR2 is FQNNGV.

The chain uses TRBV29-1 and TRBJ1-1; TRBD1 might be the D (5 bases). The germline gives CDR1 SQVTM, CDR2 ANQGSEA. The length of the CDR3 is 13 residues. The ends were cut back, 4 bases at V and 6 bases at J, with 15 bases in the middle. CDR3 protein: CSVVGKTGSEAFF. In DNA form, the CDR3 reads TGCAGCGTTGTCGGAAAAACAGGCTCTGAAGCTTTCTTT.

The V gene is TRBV7-6, the J gene TRBJ2-3, with D maybe TRBD1 (6 bases). The CDR3 is made up of 15 amino acids. V was clipped by 7 bases and J by 2 bases, with 16 bases between them. The germline CDR1 and CDR2 sequences are SGHVS and FNYEAQ. The CDR3 bases are TGTGCCAGCACCGTTCGTCAGGGGATCACAGATACGCAGTATTTT. Amino acids: CASTVRQGITDTQYF.

This chain connects TRBV19 to TRBJ2-5, with TRBD1 identical over 8 bases. The trim removed 6 bases at V and 5 bases at J, leaving 5 bases unmatched. The CDR3 sequence is 13 residues long. Germline CDR1 LNHDA, CDR2 SQIVND (reference sequence). CDR3 in amino acids: CASSTGGRETQYF. The DNA for the CDR3 is TGTGCCAGTAGCACAGGGGGTAGGGAGACCCAGTACTTC.

The V call is TRBV7-9, the J call TRBJ1-6, with 10 bases identical to TRBD1. The V and J ends lost 4 bases and 7 bases, in that order; junction bases with no gene match: 10. Germline V gene sequence: CDR1 SEHNR, CDR2 FQNEAQ (reference sequence). This CDR3 is 17 amino acids long. CDR3 sequence reads: CASSYGQGDFGNSPLHF. CDR3 in DNA: TGTGCCAGCAGCTATGGACAGGGGGATTTTGGCAATTCACCCCTCCACTTT.